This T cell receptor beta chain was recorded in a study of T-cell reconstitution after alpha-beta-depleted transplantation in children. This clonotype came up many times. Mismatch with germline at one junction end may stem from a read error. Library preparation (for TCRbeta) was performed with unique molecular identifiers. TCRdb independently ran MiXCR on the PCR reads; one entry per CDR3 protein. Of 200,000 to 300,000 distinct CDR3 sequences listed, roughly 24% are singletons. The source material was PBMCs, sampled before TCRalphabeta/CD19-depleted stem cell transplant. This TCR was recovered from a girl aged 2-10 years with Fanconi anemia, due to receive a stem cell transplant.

The CDR3 region is CSAGDRAKAGDYEQYF. As DNA, the CDR3 is TGCAGTGCTGGAGACAGGGCCAAAGCGGGAGATTACGAGCAGTACTTC. This chain joins TRBV20-1 and TRBJ2-7, with a tentative D call TRBD2 (8 bases). Germline V gene data show CDR1 as DFQATT and CDR2 as SNEGSKA (reference sequence). The length of the CDR3 is 16 residues.